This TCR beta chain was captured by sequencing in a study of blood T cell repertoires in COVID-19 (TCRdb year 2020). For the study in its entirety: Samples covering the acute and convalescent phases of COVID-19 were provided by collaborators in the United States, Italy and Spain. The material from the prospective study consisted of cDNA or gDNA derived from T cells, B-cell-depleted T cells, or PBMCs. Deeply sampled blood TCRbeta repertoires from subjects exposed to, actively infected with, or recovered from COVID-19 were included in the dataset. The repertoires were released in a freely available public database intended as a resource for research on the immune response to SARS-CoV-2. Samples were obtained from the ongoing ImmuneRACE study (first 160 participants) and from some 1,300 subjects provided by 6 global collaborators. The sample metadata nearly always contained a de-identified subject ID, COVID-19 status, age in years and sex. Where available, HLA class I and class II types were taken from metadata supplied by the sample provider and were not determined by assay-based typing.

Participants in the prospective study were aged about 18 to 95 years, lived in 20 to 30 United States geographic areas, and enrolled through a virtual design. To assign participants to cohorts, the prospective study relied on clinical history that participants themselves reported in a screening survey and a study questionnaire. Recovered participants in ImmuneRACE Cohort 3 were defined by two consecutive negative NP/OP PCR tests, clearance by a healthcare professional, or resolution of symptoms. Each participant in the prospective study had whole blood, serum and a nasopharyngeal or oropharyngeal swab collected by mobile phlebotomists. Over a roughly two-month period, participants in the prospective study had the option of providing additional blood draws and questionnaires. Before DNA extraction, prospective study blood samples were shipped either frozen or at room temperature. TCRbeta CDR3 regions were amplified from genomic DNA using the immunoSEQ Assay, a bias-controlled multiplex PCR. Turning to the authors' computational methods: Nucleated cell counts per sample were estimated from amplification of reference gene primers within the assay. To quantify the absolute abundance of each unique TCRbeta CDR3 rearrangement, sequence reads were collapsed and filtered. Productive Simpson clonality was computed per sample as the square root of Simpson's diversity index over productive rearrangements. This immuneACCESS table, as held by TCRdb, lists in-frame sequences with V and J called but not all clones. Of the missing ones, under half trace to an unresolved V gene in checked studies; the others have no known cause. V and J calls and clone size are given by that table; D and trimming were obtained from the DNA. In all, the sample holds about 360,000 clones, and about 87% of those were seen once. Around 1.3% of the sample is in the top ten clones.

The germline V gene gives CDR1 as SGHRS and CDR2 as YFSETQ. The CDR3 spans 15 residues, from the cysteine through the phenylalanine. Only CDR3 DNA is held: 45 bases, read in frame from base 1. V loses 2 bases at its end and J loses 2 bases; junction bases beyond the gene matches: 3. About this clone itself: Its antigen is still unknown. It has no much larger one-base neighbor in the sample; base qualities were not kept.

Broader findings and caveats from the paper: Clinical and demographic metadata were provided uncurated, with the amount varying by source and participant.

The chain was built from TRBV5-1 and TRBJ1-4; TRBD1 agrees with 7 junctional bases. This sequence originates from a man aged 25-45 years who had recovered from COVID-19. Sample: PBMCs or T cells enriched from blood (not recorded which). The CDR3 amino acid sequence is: CASSFQGGTNEKLFF. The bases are TGCGCCAGCAGCTTCCAGGGGGGCACTAATGAAAAACTGTTTTTT.